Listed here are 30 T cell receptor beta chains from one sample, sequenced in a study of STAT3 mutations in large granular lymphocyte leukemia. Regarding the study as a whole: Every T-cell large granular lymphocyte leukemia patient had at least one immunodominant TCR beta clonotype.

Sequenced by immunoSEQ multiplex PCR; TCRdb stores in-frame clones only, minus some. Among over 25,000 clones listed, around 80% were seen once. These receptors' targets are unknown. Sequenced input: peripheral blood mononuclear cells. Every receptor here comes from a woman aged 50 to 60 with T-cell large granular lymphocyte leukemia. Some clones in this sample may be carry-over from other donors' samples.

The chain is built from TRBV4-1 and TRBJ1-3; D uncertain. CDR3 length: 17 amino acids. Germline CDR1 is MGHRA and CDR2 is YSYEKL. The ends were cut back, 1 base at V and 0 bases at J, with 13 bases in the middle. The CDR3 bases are TGCGCCAGCAGCCAAGCTGCCAGCATACTCTCTGGAAACACCATATATTTT. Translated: CASSQAASILSGNTIYF.

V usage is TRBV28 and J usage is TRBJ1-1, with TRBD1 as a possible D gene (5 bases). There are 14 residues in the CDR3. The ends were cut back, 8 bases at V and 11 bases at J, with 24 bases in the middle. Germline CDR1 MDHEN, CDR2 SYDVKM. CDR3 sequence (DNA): TGTGCCAGCGTACGATTGGGGGACGCCTTCCCGGCTTTCTTT. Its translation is CASVRLGDAFPAFF. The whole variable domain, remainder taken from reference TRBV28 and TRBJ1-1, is DVKVTQSSRYLVKRTGEKVFLECVQDMDHENMFWYRQDPGLGLRLIYFSYDVKMKEKGDIPEGYSVSREKKERFSLILESASTNQTSMYLCASVRLGDAFPAFFGQGTRLTVV.

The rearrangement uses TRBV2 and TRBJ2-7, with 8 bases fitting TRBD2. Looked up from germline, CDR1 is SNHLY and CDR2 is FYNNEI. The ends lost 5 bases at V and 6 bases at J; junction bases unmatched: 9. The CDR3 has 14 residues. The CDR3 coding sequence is TGTGCCAGCAGTTCAGGGACTAGACGCTCCGAGCAGTACTTC. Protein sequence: CASSSGTRRSEQYF.

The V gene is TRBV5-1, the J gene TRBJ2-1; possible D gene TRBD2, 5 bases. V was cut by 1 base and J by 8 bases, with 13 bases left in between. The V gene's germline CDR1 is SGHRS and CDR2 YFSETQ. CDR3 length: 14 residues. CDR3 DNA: TGCGCCAGCAGCTTGAAGTTAGCGTTGGATGAGCAGTTCTTC. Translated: CASSLKLALDEQFF.

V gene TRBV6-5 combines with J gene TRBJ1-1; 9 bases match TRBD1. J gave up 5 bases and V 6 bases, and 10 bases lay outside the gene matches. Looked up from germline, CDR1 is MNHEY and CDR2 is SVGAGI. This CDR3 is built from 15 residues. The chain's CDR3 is CASRRDRGKETEAFF. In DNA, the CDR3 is TGTGCCAGCAGACGCGACAGGGGGAAAGAGACTGAAGCTTTCTTT.

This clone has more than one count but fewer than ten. This chain's CDR3 is CASSLQHNEKLFF. CDR3 DNA sequence: TGTGCCAGCAGCTTACAACATAATGAAAAACTGTTTTTT. This chain joins TRBV7-9 and TRBJ1-4; the D is unclear. This CDR3 contains 13 residues. V was pared by 2 bases and J by 4 bases, with 5 bases between. Looked up from germline, CDR1 is SEHNR and CDR2 is FQNEAQ (reference sequence).

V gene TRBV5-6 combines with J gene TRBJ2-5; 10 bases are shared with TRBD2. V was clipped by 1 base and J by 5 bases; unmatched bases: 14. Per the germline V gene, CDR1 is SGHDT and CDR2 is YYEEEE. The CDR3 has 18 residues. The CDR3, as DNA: TGTGCCAGCAGCTTGATGGCCAGTGCTAGCGGGAGATTTGAGACCCAGTACTTC. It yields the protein CASSLMASASGRFETQYF.

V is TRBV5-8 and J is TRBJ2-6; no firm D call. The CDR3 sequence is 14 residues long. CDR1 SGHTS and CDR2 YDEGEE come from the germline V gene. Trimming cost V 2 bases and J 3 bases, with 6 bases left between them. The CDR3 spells CASSFGVGANVLTF. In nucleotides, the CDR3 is TGTGCCAGCAGCTTCGGAGTTGGGGCCAACGTCCTGACTTTC.

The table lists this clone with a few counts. The CDR3 loop is CASSPAGQGSTGELFF. The CDR3, as DNA: TGTGCCAGCTCACCAGCGGGACAGGGCAGCACCGGGGAGCTGTTTTTT. The rearrangement links TRBV18 to TRBJ2-2; 9 nucleotides agree with TRBD1. Germline CDR1 reads KGHSH; CDR2 reads LQKENI. V was clipped by 2 bases and J by 4 bases; unmatched bases: 5. The CDR3 is 16 residues long.

The chain's CDR3 is CASSLAAGMQETQYF. The CDR3 coding sequence is TGCGCCAGCAGCTTGGCCGCAGGAATGCAAGAGACCCAGTACTTC. The chain is built from TRBV5-1 and TRBJ2-5, with D hard to call. This CDR3 has 15 amino acids. The V end was cut by 0 bases, the J end by 2 bases, with 11 bases between. In germline, CDR1 is SGHRS, CDR2 YFSETQ. Variable domain in full (rest from reference TRBV5-1 and TRBJ2-5): KAGVTQTPRYLIKTRGQQVTLSCSPISGHRSVSWYQQTPGQGLQFLFEYFSETQRNKGNFPGRFSGRQFSNSRSEMNVSTLELGDSALYLCASSLAAGMQETQYFGPGTRLLVL.

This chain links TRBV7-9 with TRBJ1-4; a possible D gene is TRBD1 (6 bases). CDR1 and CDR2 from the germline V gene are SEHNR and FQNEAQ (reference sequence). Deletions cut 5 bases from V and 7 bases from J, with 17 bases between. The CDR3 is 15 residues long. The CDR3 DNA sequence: TGTGCCAGCAGCGCCTTAGGGGGGCGGAGTGAAAAACTGTTTTTT. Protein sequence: CASSALGGRSEKLFF.

The CDR3 here is CAISETLATNEQFF. CDR3 nucleotide sequence: TGTGCCATCAGTGAGACACTAGCCACAAATGAGCAGTTCTTC. This rearrangement joins TRBV10-3 to TRBJ2-1; TRBD2 is a possible D gene (6 bases). Trimming removed 2 bases at V and 7 bases at J, with 12 bases between. The length of the CDR3 is 14 residues. Germline assignment: CDR1 ENHRY and CDR2 SYGVKD.

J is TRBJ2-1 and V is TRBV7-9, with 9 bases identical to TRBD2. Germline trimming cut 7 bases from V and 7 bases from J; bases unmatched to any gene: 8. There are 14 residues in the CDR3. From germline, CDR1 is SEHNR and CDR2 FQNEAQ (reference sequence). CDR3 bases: TGTGCCAGCACATCGGGACTAGCTCTGAATGAGCAGTTCTTC. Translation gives CASTSGLALNEQFF.

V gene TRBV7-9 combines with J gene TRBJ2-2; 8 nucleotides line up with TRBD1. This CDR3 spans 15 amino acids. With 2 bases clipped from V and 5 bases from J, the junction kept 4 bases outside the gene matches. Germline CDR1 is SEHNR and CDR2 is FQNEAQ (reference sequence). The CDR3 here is CASSLMTGVTGELFF. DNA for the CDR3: TGTGCCAGCAGCTTAATGACAGGGGTGACCGGGGAGCTGTTTTTT.

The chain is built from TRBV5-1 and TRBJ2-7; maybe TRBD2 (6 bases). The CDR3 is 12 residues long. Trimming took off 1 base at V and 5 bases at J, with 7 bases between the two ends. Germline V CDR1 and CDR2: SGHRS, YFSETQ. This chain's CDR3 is CASSLPSDEQYF. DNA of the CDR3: TGCGCCAGCAGCTTGCCTAGCGACGAGCAGTACTTC.

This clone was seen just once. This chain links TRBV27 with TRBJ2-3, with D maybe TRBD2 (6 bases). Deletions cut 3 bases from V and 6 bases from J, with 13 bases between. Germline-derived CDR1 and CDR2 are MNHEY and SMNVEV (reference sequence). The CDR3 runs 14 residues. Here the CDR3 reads CASSFSGVRDTQYF. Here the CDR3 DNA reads TGTGCCAGCAGTTTTTCGGGAGTGAGGGATACGCAGTATTTT.

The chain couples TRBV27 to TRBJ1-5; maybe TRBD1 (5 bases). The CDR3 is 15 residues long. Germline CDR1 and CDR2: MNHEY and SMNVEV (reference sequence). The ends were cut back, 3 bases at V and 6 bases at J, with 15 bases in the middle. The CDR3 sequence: CASSFRGKAFQPQHF. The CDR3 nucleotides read TGTGCCAGCAGTTTTCGGGGGAAGGCGTTTCAGCCCCAGCATTTT.

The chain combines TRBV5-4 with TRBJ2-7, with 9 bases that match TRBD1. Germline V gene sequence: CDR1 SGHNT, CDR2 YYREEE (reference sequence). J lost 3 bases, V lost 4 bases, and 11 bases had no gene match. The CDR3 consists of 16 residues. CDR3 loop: CASSTGQGRGFYEQYF. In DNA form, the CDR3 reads TGTGCCAGCAGCACAGGACAGGGGAGAGGGTTCTACGAGCAGTACTTC.

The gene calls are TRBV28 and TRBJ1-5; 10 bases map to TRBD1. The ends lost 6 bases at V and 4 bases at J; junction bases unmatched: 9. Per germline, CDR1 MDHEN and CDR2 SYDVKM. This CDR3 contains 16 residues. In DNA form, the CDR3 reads TGTGCCAGCAGAAGGGTGGGGACAGGGGCAAATCAGCCCCAGCATTTT. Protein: CASRRVGTGANQPQHF. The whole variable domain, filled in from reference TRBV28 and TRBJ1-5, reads DVKVTQSSRYLVKRTGEKVFLECVQDMDHENMFWYRQDPGLGLRLIYFSYDVKMKEKGDIPEGYSVSREKKERFSLILESASTNQTSMYLCASRRVGTGANQPQHFGDGTRLSIL.

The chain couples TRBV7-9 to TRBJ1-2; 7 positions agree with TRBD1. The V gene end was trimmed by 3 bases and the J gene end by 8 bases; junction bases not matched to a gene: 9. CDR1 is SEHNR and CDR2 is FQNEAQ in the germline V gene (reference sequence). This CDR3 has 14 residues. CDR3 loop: CASSLTGQEGGYTF. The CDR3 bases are TGTGCCAGCAGCTTGACAGGGCAAGAGGGAGGCTACACCTTC.

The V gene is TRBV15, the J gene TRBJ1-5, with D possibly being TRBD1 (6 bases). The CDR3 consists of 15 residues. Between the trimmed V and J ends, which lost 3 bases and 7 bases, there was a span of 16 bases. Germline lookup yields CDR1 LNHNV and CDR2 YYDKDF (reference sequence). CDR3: CATSSRQSGAQPQHF. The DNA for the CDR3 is TGTGCCACCAGCAGCAGACAATCAGGGGCGCAGCCCCAGCATTTT.

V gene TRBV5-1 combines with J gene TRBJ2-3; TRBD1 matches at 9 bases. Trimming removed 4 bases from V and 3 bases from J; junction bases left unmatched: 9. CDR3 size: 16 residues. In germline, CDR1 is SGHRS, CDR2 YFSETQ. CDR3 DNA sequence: TGCGCCAGCAGCCCGGGACAGGGCGAAATTACAGATACGCAGTATTTT. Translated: CASSPGQGEITDTQYF.

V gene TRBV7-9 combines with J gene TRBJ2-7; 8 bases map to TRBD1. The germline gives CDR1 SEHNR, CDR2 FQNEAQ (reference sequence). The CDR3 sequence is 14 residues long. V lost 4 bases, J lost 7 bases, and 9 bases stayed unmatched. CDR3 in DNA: TGTGCCAGCAGCTCCAGTCAGGGGGCAAGTGAGCAGTACTTC. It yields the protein CASSSSQGASEQYF.

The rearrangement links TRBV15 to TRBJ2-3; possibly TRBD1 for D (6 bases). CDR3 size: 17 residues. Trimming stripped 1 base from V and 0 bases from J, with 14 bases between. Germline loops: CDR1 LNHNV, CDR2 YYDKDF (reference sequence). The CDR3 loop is CATSRVPTGPSTDTQYF. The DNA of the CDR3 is TGTGCCACCAGCAGAGTACCAACAGGGCCAAGCACAGATACGCAGTATTTT.

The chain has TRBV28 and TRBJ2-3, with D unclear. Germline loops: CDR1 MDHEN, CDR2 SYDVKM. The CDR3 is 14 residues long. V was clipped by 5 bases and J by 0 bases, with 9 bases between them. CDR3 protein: CASSDAPSTDTQYF. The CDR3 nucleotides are TGTGCCAGCAGTGATGCGCCTAGCACAGATACGCAGTATTTT.

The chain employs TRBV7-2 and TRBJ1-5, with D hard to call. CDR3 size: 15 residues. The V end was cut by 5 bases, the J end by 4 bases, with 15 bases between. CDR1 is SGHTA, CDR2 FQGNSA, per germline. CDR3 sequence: CASSRSTVRNQPQHF. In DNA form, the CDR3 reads TGTGCCAGCAGCCGGTCTACGGTTCGGAATCAGCCCCAGCATTTT.

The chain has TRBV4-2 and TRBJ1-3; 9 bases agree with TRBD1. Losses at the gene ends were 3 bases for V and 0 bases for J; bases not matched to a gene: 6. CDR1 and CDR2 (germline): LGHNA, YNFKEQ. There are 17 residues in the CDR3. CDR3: CASSQRQGGSSGNTIYF. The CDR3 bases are TGTGCCAGCAGCCAGAGACAGGGGGGAAGCTCTGGAAACACCATATATTTT.

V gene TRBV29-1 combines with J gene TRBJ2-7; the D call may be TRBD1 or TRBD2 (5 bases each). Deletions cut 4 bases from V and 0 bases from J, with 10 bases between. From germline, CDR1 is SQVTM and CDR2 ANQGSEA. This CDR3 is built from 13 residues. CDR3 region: CSVVWGSSYEQYF. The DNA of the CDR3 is TGCAGCGTTGTTTGGGGGAGCTCCTACGAGCAGTACTTC.

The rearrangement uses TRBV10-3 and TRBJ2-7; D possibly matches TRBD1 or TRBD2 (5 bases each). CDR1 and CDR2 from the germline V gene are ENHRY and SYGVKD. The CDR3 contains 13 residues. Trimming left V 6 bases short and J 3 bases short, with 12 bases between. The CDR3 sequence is CAISGTTNYEQYF. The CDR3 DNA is TGTGCCATCAGCGGGACGACTAACTACGAGCAGTACTTC.

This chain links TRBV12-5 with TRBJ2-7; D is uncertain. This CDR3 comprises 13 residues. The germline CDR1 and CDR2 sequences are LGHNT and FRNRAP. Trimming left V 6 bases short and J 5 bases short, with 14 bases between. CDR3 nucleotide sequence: TGTGCTAGTGGCCCATGGAGTCGGGACGAGCAGTACTTC. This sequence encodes CASGPWSRDEQYF.